This T cell receptor beta chain was observed in a study of CD4+ T cells in melanoma. A word on this clone: Its target is not known.

In germline, CDR1 is SGHTA, CDR2 FQGNSA. The ends were cut back, 6 bases at V and 6 bases at J, with 15 bases in the middle. The CDR3 runs to 14 residues. The study, taken as a whole, reports: A reported correlation linked neoantigen-specific CD4+ T cells to CD8+, macrophage and B cell function. In melanoma, neoantigen-specific CD4+ T cells reportedly differed in differentiation state.

Clones were sequenced by immunoSEQ multiplex PCR, and TCRdb holds only the in-frame ones, with some missing. The table shows more than 8,000 clones, with 50% to 75% occurring only once. The chain carries TRBV7-2 and TRBJ1-3; D might be TRBD1 (5 bases). The TCR was taken from a human donor with melanoma. Sequenced sample: cells from a culture (not recorded whether cultured in vitro). CDR3 sequence reads: CASRNQGLVNTIYF. CDR3 DNA sequence: TGTGCCAGCAGAAACCAGGGATTGGTAAACACCATATATTTT.